Sequencing of this T cell receptor (beta chain) was carried out in a study of blood T cell repertoires in COVID-19. At the level of the study: Italy, Spain and the United States were the sources of the convalescent and acute COVID-19 samples. T cells, B-cell-depleted T cells, or PBMCs supplied cDNA or gDNA.

This CDR3 is built from 14 residues. CDR1 is SEHNR and CDR2 is FQNEAQ in the germline V gene (reference sequence). The V gene end was trimmed by 7 bases and the J gene end by 7 bases; junction bases not matched to a gene: 5. As handled by the study authors: Estimation of nucleated cell counts was performed using reference gene primer amplification. Clones were sequenced by immunoSEQ multiplex PCR, and TCRdb holds only the in-frame ones, with some missing. The V and J calls and clone size are taken from that table; D and trimming were inferred from the DNA. The sample includes approximately 170,000 clones, 80% to 85% of them seen just once.

The chain combines TRBV7-9 with TRBJ1-6; 9 nucleotides align to TRBD1. The receptor was derived from a human donor with acute or convalescent COVID-19. The donor label of this sample is uncertain. The source material was peripheral blood. The CDR3 loop reads CASTQGTGNSPLHF. CDR3 coding DNA: TGTGCCAGCACTCAGGGGACAGGGAATTCACCCCTCCACTTT.